The 31 T cell receptor beta chains given below trace back to one sample, sequenced in a study of Ad26.COV2.S vaccination and SARS-CoV-2 variants. Profiling relied on immunoSEQ multiplex PCR, and the TCRdb table lists in-frame clones only, not all of them. The sample yields some 190,000 clones, around 88% seen once. Source: peripheral blood, taken after recovery from COVID-19. All receptors derive from a human donor who had recovered from COVID-19.

Only a few counts were recorded for this clone. At one of its ends the junction is not consistent with the germline gene, which may arise from a read error. The V and J genes are TRBV11-3 and TRBJ2-1; 11 bases are a match to TRBD2. CDR3 length: 16 amino acids. The germline V gene encodes CDR1 SGHNT and CDR2 YENEEA. The chain's CDR3 is CASSLTSGSSHNEQFF. The CDR3, as DNA: TGTGCCAGCAGCTTAACTAGCGGGAGCTCCCACAATGAGCAGTTCTTC.

This clone was detected once. V is TRBV4-1 and J is TRBJ2-7; D is unclear. The germline V and J ends were trimmed by 0 bases and 0 bases, with 12 bases remaining between them. Germline CDR1 is MGHRA and CDR2 is YSYEKL. The CDR3 loop spans 16 amino acids. Written as DNA, the CDR3 is TGCGCCAGCAGCCAAGATTTAGGACGTACCTCCTACGAGCAGTACTTC. Protein product: CASSQDLGRTSYEQYF.

This clone was recorded once. This chain links TRBV10-3 with TRBJ2-5, with D possibly being TRBD1 (6 bases). V was trimmed by 6 bases and J by 2 bases, leaving 10 bases between them. Germline V gene sequence: CDR1 ENHRY, CDR2 SYGVKD. CDR3 length: 13 amino acids. CDR3 nucleotide sequence: TGTGCCATCAGAACAGGGTATCAAGAGACCCAGTACTTC. Amino acids: CAIRTGYQETQYF.

This chain joins TRBV28 and TRBJ1-3; 8 bases are shared with TRBD1. The V segment lost 4 bases and the J segment 4 bases; nucleotides outside the gene matches: 12. CDR1 is MDHEN and CDR2 is SYDVKM in the germline V gene. CDR3 length equals 17 residues. In DNA form, the CDR3 reads TGTGCCAGCAGTTACGGCAGGGGGCCCTCCCACGGAAACACCATATATTTT. Amino acids: CASSYGRGPSHGNTIYF. The full variable domain, completed using reference TRBV28 and TRBJ1-3, is DVKVTQSSRYLVKRTGEKVFLECVQDMDHENMFWYRQDPGLGLRLIYFSYDVKMKEKGDIPEGYSVSREKKERFSLILESASTNQTSMYLCASSYGRGPSHGNTIYFGEGSWLTVV.

The chain carries TRBV2 and TRBJ2-1; 8 bases line up with TRBD1. This CDR3 is built from 13 residues. Germline loops: CDR1 SNHLY, CDR2 FYNNEI. V shed 6 bases, J shed 9 bases, and the junction held 7 bases outside the gene matches. The CDR3 sequence is CASSGQGASEQFF. CDR3 coding DNA: TGTGCCAGCAGCGGGCAGGGGGCATCTGAGCAGTTCTTC.

The chain employs TRBV27 and TRBJ1-3; tentatively, D is TRBD1 (6 bases). V was clipped by 6 bases and J by 2 bases, with 8 bases between them. Germline V gene lookup returns CDR1 MNHEY and CDR2 SMNVEV (reference sequence). The CDR3 spans 13 residues. The CDR3 nucleotides are TGTGCCAGCAGACCAGGGGCTGGAAACACCATATATTTT. Its translation is CASRPGAGNTIYF.

The chain is built from TRBV4-1 and TRBJ1-5; TRBD1 might be the D (5 bases). The CDR3 runs to 16 residues. Germline V gene data show CDR1 as MGHRA and CDR2 as YSYEKL. V lost 3 bases to trimming and J lost 2 bases, with 14 bases between them. The CDR3 loop is CASSQGLLGGNQPQHF. CDR3 sequence (DNA): TGCGCCAGCAGCCAGGGACTTCTTGGGGGCAATCAGCCCCAGCATTTT.

The chain joins TRBV27 to TRBJ1-1; D is uncertain. Germline V gene lookup returns CDR1 MNHEY and CDR2 SMNVEV (reference sequence). V lost 5 bases and J 6 bases, leaving 13 bases between the germline ends. The CDR3 spans 13 residues. The CDR3 bases are TGTGCCAGCAGTGTGGGAGGCGGCCCTGAAGCTTTCTTT. This encodes CASSVGGGPEAFF.

The rearrangement joins TRBV6-1 to TRBJ2-7; a possible D gene is TRBD2 (7 bases). CDR3 length: 14 residues. V was pared by 2 bases and J by 7 bases, with 15 bases between. Germline loops: CDR1 MNHNS, CDR2 SASEGT. Written as DNA, the CDR3 is TGTGCCAGCAGTGAATGGGGGGGGGCCGGGGAGCAGTACTTC. Residues: CASSEWGGAGEQYF.

CDR3 loop: CASSLGDGQISFF. The DNA for the CDR3 is TGTGCCAGCAGCTTAGGAGACGGACAGATATCTTTCTTT. This chain links TRBV7-2 with TRBJ1-1, with D tentatively TRBD1 (6 bases). The CDR3 totals 13 residues. The germline V gene has CDR1 SGHTA and CDR2 FQGNSA. V was trimmed by 1 base and J by 12 bases, leaving 15 bases between them.

This chain links TRBV5-6 with TRBJ2-1; a weak D match, TRBD1 (5 bases). The germline gives CDR1 SGHDT, CDR2 YYEEEE. Trimming pared 4 bases from V and 5 bases from J, leaving 10 bases between. The CDR3 is 13 amino acids. The chain's CDR3 is CASSTPTDNEQFF. CDR3 bases: TGTGCCAGCAGCACACCGACAGACAATGAGCAGTTCTTC.

This rearrangement joins TRBV18 to TRBJ1-5, with a possible D match to TRBD1 (5 bases). The V gene's germline CDR1 is KGHSH and CDR2 LQKENI. V lost 1 base and J lost 5, with 9 bases in between. CDR3 size: 14 residues. The CDR3 bases are TGTGCCAGCTCACCACAGGGAGGGGATCAGCCCCAGCATTTT. It translates to CASSPQGGDQPQHF.

CDR3 nucleotides: TGCGCCAGCAGCGGAGGGACGGTCCAAGAGACCCAGTACTTC. This codes for CASSGGTVQETQYF. The chain combines TRBV5-1 with TRBJ2-5; D is perhaps TRBD2 (6 bases). Deletions cut 4 bases from V and 1 base from J, with 11 bases between. The CDR3 is made up of 14 amino acids. Looked up from germline, CDR1 is SGHRS and CDR2 is YFSETQ.

A few counts support this clone. The chain joins TRBV5-4 to TRBJ1-3; a possible D gene is TRBD1 (5 bases). V was clipped by 4 bases and J by 3 bases, with 14 bases between them. Germline assignment: CDR1 SGHNT and CDR2 YYREEE (reference sequence). This CDR3 has 15 residues. The CDR3: CASSPARDGGNTIYF. As DNA, the CDR3 is TGTGCCAGCAGCCCGGCCAGGGATGGTGGAAACACCATATATTTT.

The CDR3: CASSPTGGGTEAFF. The CDR3 DNA follows: TGTGCCAGCAGCCCAACAGGGGGCGGCACTGAAGCTTTCTTT. The chain employs TRBV11-2 and TRBJ1-1; TRBD1 agrees at 9 bases. The CDR3 contains 14 residues. V was clipped by 5 bases and J by 4 bases; unmatched bases: 5. Germline CDR1 SGHAT, CDR2 FQNNGV.

This clone was seen just once. V gene TRBV6-5 combines with J gene TRBJ2-2; possible D gene TRBD1, 6 bases. Between the trimmed V and J ends, which lost 0 bases and 0 bases, there was a span of 8 bases. The CDR3 has 16 residues. In germline, CDR1 is MNHEY, CDR2 SVGAGI. CDR3 bases: TGTGCCAGCAGTTACTCGGGGACACCGAACACCGGGGAGCTGTTTTTT. Protein sequence: CASSYSGTPNTGELFF.

J is TRBJ2-3 and V is TRBV7-6, with 8 bases matching TRBD1. CDR1 and CDR2 from the germline V gene are SGHVS and FNYEAQ. The CDR3 covers 13 residues. The V and J ends lost 4 bases and 6 bases, in that order; junction bases with no gene match: 3. As DNA, the CDR3 is TGTGCCAGCAGCTCAGGGGGCCGGGATACGCAGTATTTT. Its translation: CASSSGGRDTQYF.

The rearrangement joins TRBV5-1 to TRBJ1-5; D remains unclear. The CDR3 contains 15 residues. In germline, CDR1 is SGHRS, CDR2 YFSETQ. Trimming removed 0 bases from V and 3 bases from J, with 10 bases in between. Here the CDR3 DNA reads TGCGCCAGCAGCTTGGGTCAGGCTTCCAATCAGCCCCAGCATTTT. Translation: CASSLGQASNQPQHF. The whole variable domain, remainder taken from reference TRBV5-1 and TRBJ1-5, is KAGVTQTPRYLIKTRGQQVTLSCSPISGHRSVSWYQQTPGQGLQFLFEYFSETQRNKGNFPGRFSGRQFSNSRSEMNVSTLELGDSALYLCASSLGQASNQPQHFGDGTRLSIL.

The chain uses TRBV7-9 and TRBJ1-2; D is ambiguous. The germline V gene has CDR1 SEHNR and CDR2 FQNEAQ (reference sequence). The V end was cut by 1 base, the J end by 5 bases, with 11 bases between. CDR3 length: 14 amino acids. CDR3 protein: CASSLDTAGYGYTF. The CDR3 DNA follows: TGTGCCAGCAGCTTAGACACCGCGGGTTATGGCTACACCTTC.

CDR3 protein: CASSQEDFGSQTTYNEQFF. As DNA, the CDR3 is TGTGCCAGCAGCCAAGAAGATTTCGGTAGCCAAACAACCTACAATGAGCAGTTCTTC. The chain employs TRBV4-2 and TRBJ2-1; D is uncertain. The CDR3 spans 19 residues. Germline CDR1 is LGHNA and CDR2 is YNFKEQ. The V and J ends lost 0 bases and 2 bases respectively, with 20 bases between them.

This sequence joins TRBV9 and TRBJ1-4; D may be TRBD1 (6 bases). The germline V gene encodes CDR1 SGDLS and CDR2 YYNGEE. The V gene lost 2 bases and the J gene lost 8 bases, with 10 bases spanning the gap. The CDR3 is 13 amino acids. This chain's CDR3 is CASSVGAEEKLFF. CDR3 nucleotide sequence: TGTGCCAGCAGCGTGGGGGCGGAGGAAAAACTGTTTTTT.

This sequence joins TRBV6-5 and TRBJ2-7; D is possibly TRBD1 (5 bases). The CDR3 contains 14 residues. V was pared by 5 bases and J by 3 bases, with 14 bases between. Germline V gene data show CDR1 as MNHEY and CDR2 as SVGAGI. CDR3 nucleotide sequence: TGTGCCAGCAGTAATTCCCAGGGTGGCTACGAGCAGTACTTC. It codes for CASSNSQGGYEQYF.

J is TRBJ2-5 and V is TRBV12-3 or TRBV12-4; D gene ambiguous. The V end lost 6 bases, the J end lost 5 bases, and 10 bases lay between the germline ends. The CDR3 is 12 residues long. This CDR3 is CASSPGSETQYF. The DNA of the CDR3 is TGTGCCAGCAGCCCCGGATCCGAGACCCAGTACTTC.

This clone was seen ten or more times. The chain has TRBV25-1 and TRBJ1-1, with a tentative D call TRBD1 (5 bases). The CDR3 contains 16 residues. The V end was cut by 1 base, the J end by 5 bases, with 17 bases between. Germline loops: CDR1 MGHDK, CDR2 SYGVNS. The CDR3 DNA follows: TGTGCCAGCAGTGAATGGTCGGCAGGGCATTTTACTGAAGCTTTCTTT. Translating it yields CASSEWSAGHFTEAFF.

V usage is TRBV5-1 and J usage is TRBJ2-1; D might be TRBD2 (6 bases). The CDR3 loop spans 15 amino acids. Per germline, CDR1 SGHRS and CDR2 YFSETQ. Trimming took 3 bases from V and 2 from J, leaving 12 bases between them. CDR3 protein: CASSSSSAPYNEQFF. CDR3 nucleotide sequence: TGCGCCAGCAGCTCATCTAGCGCACCCTACAATGAGCAGTTCTTC.

The J gene is TRBJ1-4, the V gene TRBV2; D uncertain. Per the germline V gene, CDR1 is SNHLY and CDR2 is FYNNEI. The V end was cut by 6 bases, the J end by 7 bases, with 12 bases between. The CDR3 runs 13 residues. The CDR3 sequence is CASRVTITEKLFF. The DNA of the CDR3 is TGTGCCAGCAGGGTGACAATTACTGAAAAACTGTTTTTT.

The V and J genes are TRBV27 and TRBJ2-3, with TRBD1 as a possible D gene (6 bases). The CDR3 length is 16 residues. The germline V gene has CDR1 MNHEY and CDR2 SMNVEV (reference sequence). Deletions cut 6 bases from V and 8 bases from J, with 24 bases between. CDR3 protein: CASRDRGIQTKGTQYF. The CDR3 coding sequence is TGTGCCAGCAGGGATAGGGGGATTCAAACAAAGGGTACGCAGTATTTT.

The V call is TRBV5-5, the J call TRBJ1-1; a possible D gene is TRBD1 (5 bases). CDR3 length equals 12 residues. Germline-derived CDR1 and CDR2 are SGHKS and YYEKEE (reference sequence). Trimming left V 10 bases short and J 1 base short, with 11 bases between. CDR3 sequence reads: CAWGNGNTEAFF. The CDR3 DNA sequence: TGTGCCTGGGGGAACGGGAACACTGAAGCTTTCTTT.

J is TRBJ1-2 and V is TRBV18; D gene uncertain. The CDR3 has 15 amino acids. The ends were cut back, 2 bases at V and 4 bases at J, with 14 bases in the middle. Germline CDR1 reads KGHSH; CDR2 reads LQKENI. The CDR3 DNA reads TGTGCCAGCTCACCAATCTTGGGGAGTAGCTATGGCTACACCTTC. This encodes CASSPILGSSYGYTF.

The chain is built from TRBV5-4 and TRBJ2-7; D gene uncertain. The V end was cut by 5 bases, the J end by 6 bases, with 9 bases between. The CDR3 extends over 11 amino acids. Germline V lookup: CDR1 SGHNT, CDR2 YYREEE (reference sequence). The CDR3 DNA sequence: TGTGCCAGCAGTCTCTATTCCGAGCAGTACTTC. Encoded protein: CASSLYSEQYF.

The chain uses TRBV6-1 and TRBJ1-5, with D unresolved. This CDR3 is 12 amino acids long. Trimming took 1 base from V and 6 from J, leaving 4 bases between them. Germline V lookup: CDR1 MNHNS, CDR2 SASEGT. CDR3 residues: CASSEGSQPQHF. DNA of the CDR3: TGTGCCAGCAGTGAAGGGTCTCAGCCCCAGCATTTT.